This T cell receptor beta chain originates from a study of blood T cells in healthy people across ages. Whole-study results and caveats: Among long-lived donors, naive CD4+ cells were more numerous and diversity higher than in aged donors. Measured against age, TCR beta diversity per million T cells decreased in a roughly linear manner.

Isolated PBMCs totaled at least 6 million in each sample. The CDR3 consists of 14 residues. Then a second PCR, running roughly 7 to 11 cycles, was carried out with a sample-barcoded 5' primer and a J-beta primer mix. Every cDNA molecule bore a tag from a template-switch adaptor containing 12 random nucleotides. In TCRdb, the 5' RACE reads were re-called with MiXCR into one record per CDR3 protein. The sample lists 650,000 to 1,000,000 distinct CDR3 sequences, around 36% occurring once. Worth noting for this clonotype: Its antigen is unknown. Mismatch with germline at one junction end may stem from a read error.

This clonotype was sampled from a man between 18 and 35 years old in good health. The chain couples TRBV12-3 or TRBV12-4 to TRBJ1-2; D uncertain. Sequenced input: blood. The CDR3 is CASSFPEGIYDYSF. The CDR3 nucleotides read TGTGCCAGCAGTTTCCCCGAGGGTATCTATGACTACTCCTTC.